What follows are 2 T cell receptor beta chains derived from one specimen sequenced in a study of CD8+ T cells in alopecia areata. Following extraction, RNA underwent reverse transcription to cDNA, which served as the sequencing template. Generated by immunoSEQ multiplex PCR, the TCRdb table keeps only in-frame clones and is missing some. This sample has about 160,000 clones, with about 71% found just once. As for treatment: oral pan-JAK inhibitor, 5-10 mg twice daily. Sequencing used CD4+ T cells sorted from blood, obtained at week 4, from a patient treated with tofacitinib. The receptor source for this set is a human donor with alopecia areata.

The V and J genes are TRBV20-1 and TRBJ1-1, with a possible D match to TRBD1 (5 bases). Trimming left V 3 bases short and J 6 bases short, with 8 bases between. The CDR3 covers 11 residues. Looked up from germline, CDR1 is DFQATT and CDR2 is SNEGSKA (reference sequence). CDR3 protein: CSASRGPEAFF. The CDR3 nucleotides read TGCAGTGCTAGTAGGGGCCCTGAAGCTTTCTTT.

This clone has just one count. This rearrangement joins TRBV23-1 to TRBJ2-4, with D possibly matching TRBD1 (6 bases). TRBV23-1 is an ORF, with its function uncertain. This CDR3 has 18 amino acids. The V end lost 7 bases, the J end lost 0 bases, and 22 bases lay between the germline ends. The CDR3 is CASIIDDRLDIAKNIQYF. CDR3 DNA: TGCGCCAGCATCATCGATGACAGGCTCGATATAGCCAAAAACATTCAGTACTTC.